These T cell receptor beta chains were read from a single sample in a study of brain T cells in children with intractable seizures. Method: immunoSEQ multiplex PCR; TCRdb's copy keeps in-frame clones and lacks some. The profile shows 340,000 or so clones, roughly 93% of them singletons. The sequencing here drew on peripheral blood, taken around 5 months after surgery. These receptors came from a boy younger than two with tuberous sclerosis and intractable seizures. The CDR3 runs from the conserved cysteine through the conserved F or W. D genes are given only for firm matches. Size is stated for part of the rows, as once, few or many counts, or as a class when the clone is expanded.

v_call: TRBV7-6; d_call: TRBD1; j_call: TRBJ2-7; clone_size: once; cdr3_aa: CASSLGQGGNEQYF; cdr3_nt: TGTGCCAGCAGCTTAGGACAGGGGGGGAACGAGCAGTACTTC
v_call: TRBV30; d_call: NA; j_call: TRBJ1-2; clone_size: once; cdr3_aa: CAWSGGHRYEGNGYTF; cdr3_nt: TGTGCCTGGAGTGGGGGACACCGGTATGAGGGGAATGGCTACACCTTC
v_call: TRBV27; d_call: NA; j_call: TRBJ2-1; clone_size: NA; cdr3_aa: CASSLEGGAYNEQFF; cdr3_nt: TGTGCCAGCAGTTTGGAGGGGGGCGCGTACAATGAGCAGTTCTTC
v_call: TRBV5-8; d_call: TRBD1; j_call: TRBJ2-5; clone_size: once; cdr3_aa: CASSLTRTGEETQYF; cdr3_nt: TGTGCCAGCAGCTTGACCAGGACAGGCGAAGAGACCCAGTACTTC
v_call: TRBV6-5; d_call: TRBD1; j_call: TRBJ1-2; clone_size: NA; cdr3_aa: CASSYSTGVYGYTF; cdr3_nt: TGTGCCAGCAGTTACTCGACAGGGGTCTATGGCTACACCTTC
v_call: TRBV7-2; d_call: TRBD2; j_call: TRBJ2-7; clone_size: NA; cdr3_aa: CASSWRGGEQYF; cdr3_nt: TGTGCCAGCAGCTGGCGGGGGGGAGAGCAGTACTTC
v_call: TRBV11-3; d_call: NA; j_call: TRBJ2-3; clone_size: NA; cdr3_aa: CASSLEVGDTQYF; cdr3_nt: TGTGCCAGCAGCCTAGAGGTGGGGGATACGCAGTATTTT
v_call: TRBV5-1; d_call: NA; j_call: TRBJ2-7; clone_size: NA; cdr3_aa: CASSLGPTRSSYEQYF; cdr3_nt: TGCGCCAGCAGCTTGGGCCCGACTAGAAGCTCCTACGAGCAGTACTTC
v_call: TRBV3-1/TRBV3-2; d_call: TRBD2; j_call: TRBJ2-1; clone_size: NA; cdr3_aa: CASSPGLAGGDSYNEQFF; cdr3_nt: TGTGCCAGCAGCCCGGGACTAGCGGGGGGCGACTCCTACAATGAGCAGTTCTTC
v_call: TRBV6-5; d_call: NA; j_call: TRBJ2-7; clone_size: NA; cdr3_aa: CASSYRGSEEQYF; cdr3_nt: TGTGCCAGCAGTTACAGGGGTTCGGAGGAGCAGTACTTC
v_call: TRBV6-5; d_call: NA; j_call: TRBJ2-1; clone_size: NA; cdr3_aa: CASRTRLHEQFF; cdr3_nt: TGTGCCAGCAGGACCCGATTGCATGAGCAGTTCTTC
v_call: TRBV27; d_call: NA; j_call: TRBJ1-5; clone_size: few; cdr3_aa: CASSLSINQPQHF; cdr3_nt: TGTGCCAGCAGTTTATCGATCAATCAGCCCCAGCATTTT
v_call: TRBV4-1; d_call: NA; j_call: TRBJ1-6; clone_size: NA; cdr3_aa: CASSQGQYNSPLHF; cdr3_nt: TGCGCCAGCAGCCAAGGACAGTATAATTCACCCCTCCACTTT
v_call: TRBV7-3; d_call: NA; j_call: TRBJ2-7; clone_size: NA; cdr3_aa: CASSLTAGGEQYF; cdr3_nt: TGTGCCAGCAGCTTAACGGCAGGCGGCGAGCAGTACTTC
v_call: TRBV7-2; d_call: TRBD2; j_call: TRBJ2-7; clone_size: once; cdr3_aa: CASLAGGSSYEQYF; cdr3_nt: TGTGCCAGCCTAGCGGGAGGATCGAGCTACGAGCAGTACTTC
v_call: TRBV25-1; d_call: TRBD2; j_call: TRBJ2-1; clone_size: NA; cdr3_aa: CASSAPGLAYINTEQFF; cdr3_nt: TGTGCCAGCAGTGCCCCGGGACTAGCCTATATCAACACTGAGCAGTTCTTC
v_call: TRBV7-9; d_call: NA; j_call: TRBJ1-6; clone_size: NA; cdr3_aa: CASSYLGPNSPLHF; cdr3_nt: TGTGCCAGCAGCTACCTTGGCCCTAATTCACCCCTCCACTTT
v_call: TRBV19; d_call: TRBD2; j_call: TRBJ2-7; clone_size: NA; cdr3_aa: CASSISPAGGPYEQYF; cdr3_nt: TGTGCCAGTAGTATCAGCCCCGCGGGAGGGCCCTACGAGCAGTACTTC
v_call: TRBV28; d_call: NA; j_call: TRBJ1-5; clone_size: few; cdr3_aa: CASSLLQGNQPQHF; cdr3_nt: TGTGCCAGCAGTTTATTGCAAGGCAATCAGCCCCAGCATTTT
v_call: TRBV10-1; d_call: NA; j_call: TRBJ1-1; clone_size: once; cdr3_aa: CASSESWGRSDTEAFF; cdr3_nt: TGCGCCAGCAGTGAGTCGTGGGGTCGGTCGGACACTGAAGCTTTCTTT
v_call: TRBV4-1; d_call: TRBD1; j_call: TRBJ2-2; clone_size: NA; cdr3_aa: CASSSRTGNTGELFF; cdr3_nt: TGCGCCAGCAGCTCCCGGACAGGGAACACCGGGGAGCTGTTTTTT
v_call: TRBV29-1; d_call: TRBD1; j_call: TRBJ1-2; clone_size: once; cdr3_aa: CSVPGQDYGYTF; cdr3_nt: TGCAGCGTACCCGGACAGGATTATGGCTACACCTTC
v_call: TRBV4-2; d_call: TRBD1; j_call: TRBJ1-2; clone_size: NA; cdr3_aa: CASSQDIATGGGYTF; cdr3_nt: TGTGCCAGCAGCCAAGATATCGCAACAGGGGGTGGCTACACCTTC
v_call: TRBV3-1/TRBV3-2; d_call: NA; j_call: TRBJ1-2; clone_size: NA; cdr3_aa: CASSQDGPGGYTF; cdr3_nt: TGTGCCAGCAGCCAAGACGGCCCGGGCGGCTACACCTTC
v_call: TRBV3-1/TRBV3-2; d_call: NA; j_call: TRBJ1-1; clone_size: NA; cdr3_aa: CASSQGGSWNTEAFF; cdr3_nt: TGTGCCAGCAGCCAAGGCGGTTCTTGGAACACTGAAGCTTTCTTT
v_call: TRBV3-1/TRBV3-2; d_call: TRBD2; j_call: TRBJ2-7; clone_size: NA; cdr3_aa: CASSQDWGAGDYEQYF; cdr3_nt: TGTGCCAGCAGCCAAGATTGGGGAGCGGGAGATTACGAGCAGTACTTC
v_call: TRBV6-4; d_call: TRBD2; j_call: TRBJ2-3; clone_size: NA; cdr3_aa: CASRTSGTSTDTQYF; cdr3_nt: TGTGCCAGCAGAACCAGCGGGACTAGCACAGATACGCAGTATTTT
v_call: TRBV6-2/TRBV6-3; d_call: NA; j_call: TRBJ1-1; clone_size: NA; cdr3_aa: CASSQSGERTEAFF; cdr3_nt: TGTGCCAGCAGCCAATCAGGGGAAAGGACTGAAGCTTTCTTT
v_call: TRBV7-8; d_call: TRBD1; j_call: TRBJ2-1; clone_size: few; cdr3_aa: CASSLAGRDSDEQFF; cdr3_nt: TGTGCCAGCAGCTTAGCGGGACGGGACAGCGATGAGCAGTTCTTC
v_call: TRBV6-5; d_call: NA; j_call: TRBJ1-2; clone_size: NA; cdr3_aa: CAYTRDPDYGYTF; cdr3_nt: TGTGCCTATACCAGGGACCCGGACTATGGCTACACCTTC
v_call: TRBV7-8; d_call: TRBD1; j_call: TRBJ2-3; clone_size: NA; cdr3_aa: CASSPLLFGETGADDTQYF; cdr3_nt: TGTGCCAGCAGCCCCCTCTTATTTGGAGAGACAGGGGCTGACGATACGCAGTATTTT
v_call: TRBV9; d_call: TRBD2; j_call: TRBJ2-1; clone_size: once; cdr3_aa: CASSVASVGGTYNEQFF; cdr3_nt: TGTGCCAGCAGCGTAGCTTCCGTGGGGGGGACCTACAATGAGCAGTTCTTC